These T cell receptor beta chains were read from a single sample in a study of human CD8 memory T cell subsets. TCRdb re-called the 5' RACE reads and shows each CDR3 protein once, DNA omitted. In all, the sample yields some 7,500 distinct CDR3 sequences. The sample taken for sequencing was CD8+ T cells from PBMCs. The receptors come from a human donor in good health. The CDR3 runs from the conserved cysteine through the conserved F or W. Clone size, where shown, is once, few, many, or a class for clones that have expanded.

v_gene	j_gene	abundance	CDR3aa
TRBV20-1	TRBJ2-5	-	CSARPPWGGIDQETQYF
TRBV9	TRBJ2-7	-	CASSPRGREYEQYF
TRBV5-5	TRBJ2-7	large	CASTTSPGDTSYEQYF
TRBV11-2	TRBJ2-3	-	CASSLNLASTDTQYF
TRBV7-9	TRBJ1-1	-	CASSLESLEAFF
TRBV6-6	TRBJ2-5	-	CASSYSGQGGETQYF
TRBV2	TRBJ2-1	medium-sized	CASSDGTDRGGNEQFF
TRBV18	TRBJ1-1	-	CASSPVGSNEAFF
TRBV7-8	TRBJ2-7	-	CASSLIVRSPYEQYF
TRBV19	TRBJ1-1	-	CASSIGGMNTEAFF
TRBV11-3	TRBJ2-7	-	CASSSDSYEQYF
TRBV6-5	TRBJ2-1	-	CASSYKGSEQFF
TRBV5-1	TRBJ1-1	medium-sized	CASSKRTGQNTEAFF
TRBV5-1	TRBJ2-1	-	CASSYVRDRADNEQFF
TRBV7-9	TRBJ2-1	large	CASSSTSGLRDEQFF
TRBV15	TRBJ2-5	-	CATSRTADQETQYF
TRBV7-2	TRBJ1-1	-	CASSLGYATEAFF
TRBV20-1	TRBJ1-1	-	CSASGWRVREGNTEAFF
TRBV29-1	TRBJ2-3	-	CSVEETSGPTDTQYF
TRBV27	TRBJ2-7	-	CASSPLPGLGIYEQYF
TRBV30	TRBJ2-1	medium-sized	CAWSVRVGGSYNEQFF
TRBV10-3	TRBJ2-7	-	CAISESRGEATYEQYF
TRBV3-1	TRBJ2-5	-	CASSHIPWETQYF
TRBV7-6	TRBJ2-3	-	CASSPGGDTQYF
TRBV6-5	TRBJ2-3	-	CASSATSGYTDTQYF
TRBV5-1	TRBJ2-7	-	CASKEGSEQYF
TRBV20-1	TRBJ2-2	-	CSARERASGELFF
TRBV15	TRBJ2-1	-	CATNAATNNEQFF
TRBV29-1	TRBJ2-1	-	CSVRSGGGNNEQFF
TRBV2	TRBJ2-5	-	CASSWAGQETQYF
TRBV2	TRBJ2-2	-	CASSEGLAGSNTGELFF
TRBV27	TRBJ2-7	-	CASSLSSDYEQYF
TRBV15	TRBJ1-4	-	CATSIWLGEKLFF
TRBV7-6	TRBJ2-7	-	CASSASGGPSYEQYF
TRBV12-3/TRBV12-4	TRBJ2-1	-	CASIEDGNYNEQFF
TRBV29-1	TRBJ2-7	-	CSVEPGAGYEQYF
TRBV6-2/TRBV6-3	TRBJ2-7	-	CASTLRFVYEQYF
TRBV7-9	TRBJ2-7	-	CASSPTRTSPYEQYF
TRBV6-6	TRBJ2-7	-	CASREGWEQYF
TRBV7-8	TRBJ1-1	-	CASSQPTVRTEAFF
TRBV14	TRBJ2-3	medium-sized	CASSRALGYTDTQYF
TRBV30	TRBJ1-6	-	CACGWTLINSPLHF
TRBV11-2	TRBJ2-5	medium-sized	CASSTRAGDQETQYF
TRBV6-5	TRBJ1-1	-	CASSGTAGNTEAFF
TRBV30	TRBJ2-7	medium-sized	CAFDRTGYEQYF
TRBV28	TRBJ1-2	-	CASSLISGDRRNSGYTF
TRBV7-6	TRBJ2-7	-	CASSPDRVGNEQYF
TRBV28	TRBJ2-1	-	CASSFYGEQFF
TRBV5-1	TRBJ1-2	-	CASSLDGTGLSDYGYTF
TRBV4-1	TRBJ2-3	-	CASSQGERTLTDTQYF
TRBV13	TRBJ1-3	medium-sized	CASSPRSLLSGNTIYF
TRBV12-3/TRBV12-4	TRBJ2-7	-	CASSLGLAGVLYEQYF
TRBV7-9	TRBJ1-4	-	CASSGRTDPDEKLFF